The 24 T cell receptor beta chains below come from one sample, sequenced in a study of T-cell reconstitution after alpha-beta-depleted transplantation in children. The authors prepared the TCRbeta library with unique molecular identifiers. A single record per CDR3 protein comes from TCRdb applying MiXCR to the PCR reads. This table holds over 550,000 distinct CDR3 sequences, roughly a tenth found once. The input for sequencing was PBMCs from the stem cell graft donor, taken from the stem cell graft. These receptors all stem from a human donor who donated a stem cell graft to a child with acute myeloid leukemia.

The chain combines TRBV9 with TRBJ2-1; the D call may be TRBD1 or TRBD2 (5 bases each). This CDR3 has 15 residues. CDR1 and CDR2 from the germline V gene are SGDLS and YYNGEE. Trimming stripped 0 bases from V and 0 bases from J, with 7 bases between. The CDR3 is CASSVAGPSYNEQFF. Written as DNA, the CDR3 is TGTGCCAGCAGCGTAGCGGGACCCTCCTACAATGAGCAGTTCTTC.

There are a few counts of this clonotype. The chain joins TRBV18 to TRBJ2-1; no definite D call. The ends were cut back, 3 bases at V and 4 bases at J, with 19 bases in the middle. Germline V gene data show CDR1 as KGHSH and CDR2 as LQKENI. The CDR3 is 17 amino acids. The CDR3: CASSPFGVGEFYNEQFF. The CDR3 DNA sequence: TGTGCCAGCTCACCCTTTGGGGTTGGCGAATTTTACAATGAGCAGTTCTTC. The whole variable domain, remainder taken from reference TRBV18 and TRBJ2-1, is NAGVMQNPRHLVRRRGQEARLRCSPMKGHSHVYWYRQLPEEGLKFMVYLQKENIIDESGMPKERFSAEFPKEGPSILRIQQVVRGDSAAYFCASSPFGVGEFYNEQFFGPGTRLTVL.

In its sample, this clonotype was seen a few times. The chain joins TRBV6-2 or TRBV6-3 to TRBJ2-1; 7 bases line up with TRBD1. From germline, CDR1 is MNHEY and CDR2 SVGEGT. The CDR3 covers 15 residues. With 4 bases clipped from V and 2 bases from J, the junction kept 5 bases outside the gene matches. CDR3 region: CASSSTGNAYNEQFF. The DNA of the CDR3 is TGTGCCAGCAGTTCGACAGGGAACGCCTACAATGAGCAGTTCTTC.

This clonotype was recorded many times. V gene TRBV28 combines with J gene TRBJ1-5; D is possibly TRBD1 (5 bases). V shed 6 bases and J shed 0 bases, with 12 bases lying between them. This CDR3 region has 15 residues. Germline CDR1 reads MDHEN; CDR2 reads SYDVKM. CDR3 region: CASRPWGDSNQPQHF. Here the CDR3 DNA reads TGTGCCAGCAGACCATGGGGGGATAGCAATCAGCCCCAGCATTTT.

V is TRBV29-1 and J is TRBJ2-7; 7 bases match TRBD1. The CDR3 loop spans 11 amino acids. Trimming at V came to 5 bases and at J to 7 bases, leaving 5 bases not matched to a gene. Germline CDR1 SQVTM, CDR2 ANQGSEA. The CDR3 is CSVSGTEEQYF. DNA for the CDR3: TGCAGCGTTTCCGGGACAGAAGAGCAGTACTTC.

This clonotype was seen only a few times. The chain links TRBV18 to TRBJ1-4; D is unresolved. CDR3 length: 14 amino acids. Trimming removed 6 bases at V and 2 bases at J, with 10 bases between. The germline V gene encodes CDR1 KGHSH and CDR2 LQKENI. This CDR3 reads CASSPASTNEKLFF. DNA for the CDR3: TGTGCCAGCTCGCCGGCGAGCACTAATGAAAAACTGTTTTTT.

This sequence joins TRBV11-2 and TRBJ2-3; D ambiguous. Germline CDR1 SGHAT, CDR2 FQNNGV. The CDR3 length is 14 residues. The V and J ends lost 0 bases and 6 bases respectively, with 10 bases between them. CDR3: CASSLDANYDTQYF. In nucleotides, the CDR3 is TGTGCCAGCAGCTTAGATGCGAACTACGATACGCAGTATTTT.

The sample holds a few counts of this clonotype. The chain links TRBV20-1 to TRBJ1-1; 11 nucleotides match TRBD1. This CDR3 is built from 16 residues. Germline-derived CDR1 and CDR2 are DFQATT and SNEGSKA (reference sequence). V lost 0 bases, J lost 11 bases, and 14 bases stayed unmatched. CDR3 coding DNA: TGCAGTGCTAGAGATCAGTCTGGGACAGGGGGGAGTTGGGCTTTCTTT. This sequence encodes CSARDQSGTGGSWAFF.

The V and J genes are TRBV5-1 and TRBJ2-3, with 7 bases identical to TRBD2. V shed 4 bases and J 3 bases; nucleotides not matched to a gene: 5. CDR1 and CDR2 (germline): SGHRS, YFSETQ. The CDR3 length is 14 residues. The CDR3 sequence is CASSKGLLTDTQYF. The CDR3 DNA sequence: TGCGCCAGCAGCAAGGGACTACTAACAGATACGCAGTATTTT.

A few counts support this clonotype. The DNA of the CDR3 is TGTGCCAGCAGCCCTCAGGGGACCAGGGCTGGAAACACCATATATTTT. It codes for CASSPQGTRAGNTIYF. This chain connects TRBV7-2 to TRBJ1-3; D may be TRBD1 (6 bases). Germline V gives CDR1 SGHTA, CDR2 FQGNSA. This CDR3 contains 16 residues. Deletions cut 5 bases from V and 2 bases from J, with 16 bases between.

This clonotype was counted a few times. The chain joins TRBV28 to TRBJ2-7; 9 bases align to TRBD2. The CDR3 spans 14 residues. J lost 2 bases, V lost 6 bases, and 5 bases had no gene match. In germline, CDR1 is MDHEN, CDR2 SYDVKM. Here the CDR3 reads CASRASGTTYEQYF. DNA of the CDR3: TGTGCCAGCAGAGCTAGCGGGACCACCTACGAGCAGTACTTC.

In this sample, this clonotype turned up a few times. This sequence joins TRBV7-8 and TRBJ2-4, with 8 nucleotides matching TRBD1. The V gene end was trimmed by 3 bases and the J gene end by 6 bases; junction bases not matched to a gene: 4. CDR1 and CDR2 (germline): SGHVS, FQNEAQ. The CDR3 covers 14 residues. The CDR3 sequence: CASSFRDRGNIQYF. The CDR3 DNA reads as TGTGCCAGCAGCTTCCGTGACAGGGGAAACATTCAGTACTTC. The variable domain in full, completed from reference TRBV7-8 and TRBJ2-4, reads GAGVSQSPRYKVAKRGQDVALRCDPISGHVSLFWYQQALGQGPEFLTYFQNEAQLDKSGLPSDRFFAERPEGSVSTLKIQRTQQEDSAVYLCASSFRDRGNIQYFGAGTRLSVL.

The V call is TRBV20-1, the J call TRBJ2-2, with D perhaps TRBD2 (6 bases). This CDR3 has 17 residues. Trimming took 6 bases from V and 3 from J, leaving 23 bases between them. The germline V gene encodes CDR1 DFQATT and CDR2 SNEGSKA (reference sequence). The CDR3 loop is CSATSPPIGGHTGELFF. The CDR3 DNA reads as TGCAGTGCCACCTCTCCCCCCATCGGAGGGCACACCGGGGAGCTGTTTTTT.

There are many counts of this clonotype. This sequence joins TRBV29-1 and TRBJ2-1, with unresolved D. CDR1 and CDR2 from the germline V gene are SQVTM and ANQGSEA. This CDR3 has 12 amino acids. The V end lost 7 bases, the J end lost 0 bases, and 7 bases lay between the germline ends. Here the CDR3 reads CSAESSYNEQFF. Here the CDR3 DNA reads TGCAGCGCCGAGAGCTCCTACAATGAGCAGTTCTTC.

In this sample, this clonotype turned up many times. The V call is TRBV4-3, the J call TRBJ2-3; no reliable D call. Trimming left V 0 bases short and J 0 bases short, with 7 bases between. Germline CDR1 reads LGHNA; CDR2 reads YSLEER. The CDR3 contains 15 residues. The CDR3 protein is CASSQDSGSTDTQYF. CDR3 DNA: TGCGCCAGCAGCCAAGATAGTGGTAGCACAGATACGCAGTATTTT.

V and J are TRBV4-2 and TRBJ1-3; tentatively, D is TRBD1 (6 bases). V lost 0 bases to trimming and J lost 0 bases, with 15 bases between them. CDR1 LGHNA and CDR2 YNFKEQ come from the germline V gene. The CDR3 runs to 18 residues. The CDR3 nucleotides are TGTGCCAGCAGCCAAGAGCGGCCGGGGGCAAACTCTGGAAACACCATATATTTT. Its translation is CASSQERPGANSGNTIYF.

This chain links TRBV7-8 with TRBJ2-1; D might be TRBD2 (5 bases). The V and J ends lost 5 bases and 9 bases respectively, with 17 bases between them. CDR1 and CDR2 from the germline V gene are SGHVS and FQNEAQ. The CDR3 loop spans 14 amino acids. In DNA form, the CDR3 reads TGTGCCAGCAGCCCCGAGCCCAGCCGGGGTGAGCAGTTCTTC. Protein: CASSPEPSRGEQFF.

The chain combines TRBV29-1 with TRBJ2-7; 8 bases line up with TRBD1. Germline assignment: CDR1 SQVTM and CDR2 ANQGSEA. This CDR3 contains 13 residues. V lost 7 bases, J lost 6 bases, and 11 bases stayed unmatched. CDR3 sequence (DNA): TGCAGCGCCGGGGCAGGGGGCTTCTCCGAGCAGTACTTC. It codes for CSAGAGGFSEQYF.

This chain connects TRBV12-3 or TRBV12-4 to TRBJ2-7; D may be TRBD1 (7 bases). The CDR3 spans 15 residues. Trimming took 8 bases from V and 7 from J, leaving 24 bases between them. CDR3 amino acids: CASPGGWQGHDEQYF. The DNA of the CDR3 is TGTGCCAGCCCAGGGGGGTGGCAGGGGCATGATGAGCAGTACTTC.

This chain links TRBV9 with TRBJ2-2, with D perhaps matching TRBD1 or TRBD2 (6 bases each). The CDR3 runs to 16 residues. V was cut by 0 bases and J by 5 bases, with 14 bases left in between. Germline V gene data show CDR1 as SGDLS and CDR2 as YYNGEE. CDR3 loop: CASSVGGGRPTGELFF. CDR3 DNA: TGTGCCAGCAGCGTAGGAGGGGGGCGGCCTACCGGGGAGCTGTTTTTT.

The sample holds a few counts of this clonotype. The genes are TRBV4-3 and TRBJ1-2, with D possibly TRBD1 on 6 matching bases. The V end was cut by 0 bases, the J end by 4 bases, with 9 bases between. The CDR3 has 14 amino acids. Germline V gene lookup returns CDR1 LGHNA and CDR2 YSLEER. CDR3 residues: CASSQESRGYGYTF. CDR3 nucleotide sequence: TGCGCCAGCAGCCAAGAATCCAGGGGCTATGGCTACACCTTC.

This chain joins TRBV3-1 and TRBJ2-1; no definite D call. CDR1 is LGHDT, CDR2 YNNKEL, per germline (reference sequence). V was trimmed by 2 bases and J by 10 bases, leaving 12 bases between them. The CDR3 covers 13 residues. CDR3 loop: CASSQILGQEQFF. The CDR3 DNA reads TGTGCCAGCAGCCAAATACTCGGCCAAGAGCAGTTCTTC.

A few counts support this clonotype. V is TRBV6-2 or TRBV6-3 and J is TRBJ2-7; no definite D call. The CDR3 contains 14 residues. Germline loops: CDR1 MNHEY, CDR2 SVGEGT. V was clipped by 2 bases and J by 5 bases, with 13 bases between them. The CDR3 here is CASSYAVRYDEQYF. The CDR3 DNA follows: TGTGCCAGCAGTTACGCGGTGCGATATGACGAGCAGTACTTC.

V usage is TRBV6-1 and J usage is TRBJ1-5; a weak D match, TRBD1 (6 bases). The CDR3 covers 13 residues. The germline V gene has CDR1 MNHNS and CDR2 SASEGT. Trimming removed 6 bases from V and 4 bases from J, with 10 bases in between. CDR3 sequence reads: CASRDRPNQPQHF. The CDR3 DNA follows: TGTGCCAGCAGGGACAGACCTAATCAGCCCCAGCATTTT.